The 23 T cell receptor beta chains presented below share a single source sample, sequenced in a study of blood T cells in healthy people across ages. With a J-beta primer mix and a sample-barcoded 5' primer, a second PCR ran 7 to 11 cycles. TCRdb processed the 5' RACE reads anew with MiXCR; each CDR3 protein has one entry. The data show around 970,000 distinct CDR3 sequences, about 53% seen once. The sequenced sample was blood. The receptors come from a woman in her sixties in good health.

The chain couples TRBV24-1 to TRBJ2-3; possibly TRBD2 for D (6 bases). CDR1 and CDR2 (germline): KGHDR, SFDVKD. The CDR3 has 16 residues. Trimming shortened V by 5 bases and J by 4 bases, and 18 bases separated the two germline ends. The CDR3 loop is CATSVGAGSKADTQYF. Written as DNA, the CDR3 is TGTGCCACCAGTGTTGGTGCCGGGAGTAAGGCAGATACGCAGTATTTT.

This clonotype was counted only a few times. This chain joins TRBV27 and TRBJ1-1; tentatively, D is TRBD1 (6 bases). Trimming pared 4 bases from V and 0 bases from J, leaving 12 bases between. Germline V CDR1 and CDR2: MNHEY, SMNVEV (reference sequence). CDR3 length: 15 amino acids. CDR3 nucleotide sequence: TGTGCCAGCAGTTGGGACACGTCGATGAACACTGAAGCTTTCTTT. This sequence encodes CASSWDTSMNTEAFF.

The V call is TRBV7-2, the J call TRBJ2-6, with 10 bases identical to TRBD2. This CDR3 has 20 residues. Germline trimming cut 2 bases from V and 2 bases from J; bases unmatched to any gene: 12. From germline, CDR1 is SGHTA and CDR2 FQGNSA. CDR3 loop: CASSLKLAGDWGAGANVLTF. The DNA for the CDR3 is TGTGCCAGCAGCTTAAAGCTAGCGGGAGATTGGGGCGCTGGGGCCAACGTCCTGACTTTC.

V and J are TRBV20-1 and TRBJ2-7, with D hard to call. The CDR3 sequence is 13 residues long. V lost 3 bases, J lost 7 bases, and 16 bases lay in between. Germline V gene lookup returns CDR1 DFQATT and CDR2 SNEGSKA (reference sequence). For the CDR3, the DNA is TGCAGTGCTAGTGGGTTTGGAGATGAAGAGCAGTACTTC. Translation gives CSASGFGDEEQYF.

This chain uses TRBV28 with TRBJ2-7, with TRBD1 matching over 12 bases. The CDR3 length is 18 residues. Germline assignment: CDR1 MDHEN and CDR2 SYDVKM. V lost 3 bases and J lost 4; bases outside the gene matches: 13. The CDR3 DNA follows: TGTGCCAGCAGTTTTGCCCGGGACAGGGGGCGTCGAGGATACGAGCAGTACTTC. Amino acids: CASSFARDRGRRGYEQYF. The full variable domain, its missing parts supplied by reference TRBV28 and TRBJ2-7, is DVKVTQSSRYLVKRTGEKVFLECVQDMDHENMFWYRQDPGLGLRLIYFSYDVKMKEKGDIPEGYSVSREKKERFSLILESASTNQTSMYLCASSFARDRGRRGYEQYFGPGTRLTVT.

The gene calls are TRBV25-1 and TRBJ2-3; the D gene is possibly TRBD1 (6 bases). In germline, CDR1 is MGHDK, CDR2 SYGVNS. The CDR3 is made up of 14 amino acids. Trimming stripped 6 bases from V and 4 bases from J, with 14 bases between. DNA for the CDR3: TGTGCCAGCAGCCGGACAGTAGGGTCAGATACGCAGTATTTT. Translated, it gives CASSRTVGSDTQYF.

The V and J genes are TRBV5-1 and TRBJ1-5; D possibly corresponds to TRBD1 (5 bases). The CDR3 sequence is 15 residues long. Trimming cost V 4 bases and J 4 bases, with 15 bases left between them. From germline, CDR1 is SGHRS and CDR2 YFSETQ. CDR3 amino acids: CASSRGGVGNQPQHF. CDR3 sequence (DNA): TGCGCCAGCAGCCGGGGAGGGGTTGGTAATCAGCCCCAGCATTTT.

Points on this clonotype: The CDR3 ends on some other residue instead of the conserved phenylalanine or tryptophan, so this is likely a read error. The chain links TRBV3-1 to TRBJ2-5; D is undetermined. V lost 0 bases and J 1 base, leaving 9 bases between the germline ends. Germline loops: CDR1 LGHDT, CDR2 YNNKEL (reference sequence). This CDR3 has 15 residues. The CDR3 sequence is CASSQDDNFQETQYL. CDR3 coding DNA: TGTGCCAGCAGCCAAGATGATAACTTCCAAGAGACCCAGTACTTA.

CDR3 amino acids: CSAIGRSHEAFF. DNA for the CDR3: TGCAGTGCTATAGGCCGCAGCCATGAAGCTTTCTTT. The genes are TRBV20-1 and TRBJ1-1; D unresolved. The CDR3 length is 12 residues. V was shortened by 4 bases and J by 7 bases, with 13 bases between the two germline ends. Germline assignment: CDR1 DFQATT and CDR2 SNEGSKA (reference sequence).

This chain uses TRBV7-8 with TRBJ1-1, with D unclear. V was shortened by 4 bases and J by 3 bases, with 9 bases between the two germline ends. The CDR3 has 13 residues. In germline, CDR1 is SGHVS, CDR2 FQNEAQ. CDR3 sequence reads: CASSSLGDTEAFF. CDR3 DNA sequence: TGTGCCAGCAGCTCCCTGGGAGACACTGAAGCTTTCTTT.

This sequence joins TRBV6-2 or TRBV6-3 and TRBJ2-4, with 8 bases matching TRBD2. With the DNA end fitting TRBJ2-7 better, the J assignment may be wrong. The germline CDR1 and CDR2 sequences are MNHEY and SVGEGT. The CDR3 covers 18 residues. The CDR3 spells CASSYRSGRAGERYEQYF. The CDR3, as DNA: TGTGCCAGCAGTTACAGGTCGGGACGAGCGGGAGAAAGATACGAGCAGTACTTC.

V usage is TRBV11-2 and J usage is TRBJ2-3, with TRBD2 identical over 9 bases. Germline CDR1 reads SGHAT; CDR2 reads FQNNGV. CDR3 length equals 16 residues. With V trimmed by 3 bases and J by 5 bases, 9 bases remained unmatched. CDR3 region: CASSFTSGYYGDTQYF. As DNA, the CDR3 is TGTGCCAGCAGCTTCACTAGCGGGTATTATGGAGATACGCAGTATTTT.

This clonotype was seen only a few times. The chain employs TRBV27 and TRBJ2-7; 10 nucleotides agree with TRBD2. CDR3 size: 16 residues. Germline values: CDR1 MNHEY, CDR2 SMNVEV (reference sequence). Losses at the gene ends were 4 bases for V and 0 bases for J; bases not matched to a gene: 6. The CDR3 reads CASSSDSSGSSYEQYF. Written as DNA, the CDR3 is TGTGCCAGCAGTTCCGATTCTAGCGGGAGCTCCTACGAGCAGTACTTC.

The CDR3 loop is CASCMDRGFVTQYF. CDR3 nucleotide sequence: TGTGCCAGCTGCATGGACAGGGGCTTTGTGACCCAGTACTTC. The chain is built from TRBV25-1 and TRBJ2-5; 9 positions match TRBD1. The V segment lost 8 bases and the J segment 7 bases; nucleotides outside the gene matches: 11. The CDR3 is 14 amino acids. Germline loops: CDR1 MGHDK, CDR2 SYGVNS.

This clonotype appeared a few times. The chain links TRBV15 to TRBJ2-3; TRBD2 matches at 13 bases. Germline-derived CDR1 and CDR2 are LNHNV and YYDKDF (reference sequence). The V gene end was trimmed by 4 bases and the J gene end by 5 bases; junction bases not matched to a gene: 6. CDR3 length: 16 amino acids. CDR3 bases: TGTGCCACCAGCAATGGACTAGCGGGAGCGGGAGATACGCAGTATTTT. Encoded protein: CATSNGLAGAGDTQYF.

For this clonotype: At one boundary the junction diverges from the germline segment, which might be a read error. This chain joins TRBV7-8 and TRBJ2-3; no clear D gene. Germline V lookup: CDR1 SGHVS, CDR2 FQNEAQ. CDR3 length: 13 residues. The CDR3 here is CVSSAKLEDTQYF. DNA of the CDR3: TGTGTCAGCAGCGCAAAATTGGAAGATACGCAGTATTTT.

Worth noting for this clonotype: The junction differs from germline at one of its ends, possibly a read error. The gene calls are TRBV28 and TRBJ2-7, with 9 bases identical to TRBD1. The CDR3 contains 15 residues. Germline CDR1 reads MDHEN; CDR2 reads SYDVKM. The CDR3 spells CTSSSSPGQGIEQYF. The CDR3 DNA reads TGTACCAGCAGTTCCTCCCCGGGACAGGGAATCGAGCAGTACTTC.

The table lists this clonotype with a few counts. This chain's CDR3 is CASSMGPQETQYF. CDR3 in DNA: TGTGCCAGCAGCATGGGACCCCAAGAGACCCAGTACTTC. The chain has TRBV7-2 and TRBJ2-5, with D perhaps matching TRBD1 or TRBD2 (5 bases each). This CDR3 region has 13 residues. Trimming removed 5 bases from V and 1 base from J, with 8 bases in between. Germline V gives CDR1 SGHTA, CDR2 FQGNSA.

The chain joins TRBV5-1 to TRBJ2-5; D unclear. CDR1 is SGHRS, CDR2 YFSETQ, per germline. Deletions cut 1 base from V and 3 bases from J, with 7 bases between. The CDR3 runs to 13 residues. CDR3 residues: CASSLPLKETQYF. The CDR3, as DNA: TGCGCCAGCAGCTTGCCCCTGAAAGAGACCCAGTACTTC.

This clonotype was seen once. This chain links TRBV12-3 or TRBV12-4 with TRBJ2-1; TRBD2 is a possible D gene (5 bases). The germline V and J ends were trimmed by 6 bases and 10 bases, with 22 bases remaining between them. The CDR3 is 15 residues long. The CDR3 DNA follows: TGTGCCAGCAGACTAGGTGGCGGCTTTATCTACGAGCAGTTCTTC. Translated: CASRLGGGFIYEQFF.

V gene TRBV11-2 combines with J gene TRBJ1-6; D perhaps matches TRBD1 (5 bases). This CDR3 is 15 amino acids long. The V end was cut by 3 bases, the J end by 7 bases, with 13 bases between. Germline lookup yields CDR1 SGHAT and CDR2 FQNNGV. The DNA of the CDR3 is TGTGCCAGCAGCTTCGGCAGGGCCCCCAATTCACCCCTCCACTTT. Translated, it gives CASSFGRAPNSPLHF.

Only a few counts were recorded for this clonotype. The gene calls are TRBV28 and TRBJ2-7; D gene ambiguous. Trimming pared 4 bases from V and 5 bases from J, leaving 18 bases between. This CDR3 has 15 residues. The germline V gene has CDR1 MDHEN and CDR2 SYDVKM. The CDR3 nucleotides read TGTGCCAGCAGTTCGGTCCGAGACGTCGACCACGAGCAGTACTTC. Its protein product is CASSSVRDVDHEQYF.

The V and J genes are TRBV3-1 and TRBJ2-5; no firm D call. The CDR3 covers 16 residues. CDR1 and CDR2 from the germline V gene are LGHDT and YNNKEL (reference sequence). Trimming took 1 base from V and 5 from J, leaving 17 bases between them. CDR3 in DNA: TGTGCCAGCAGCCAAGTAGGATTGTCCCTCATGGAGACCCAGTACTTC. It codes for CASSQVGLSLMETQYF.